What follows are 7 T cell receptor beta chains derived from one specimen sequenced in a study of cytomegalovirus exposure and HLA in healthy donors. Vbeta (60) and Jbeta (13) primers were used in the PCR. Here immunoSEQ multiplex PCR was the method, and the copy in TCRdb shows in-frame clones only, minus some. The repertoire holds roughly 160,000 clones, with 80% as singletons. What was sequenced was PBMCs. These receptors all stem from a man younger than 45 in good health and CMV-seronegative.

The rearrangement uses TRBV7-3 and TRBJ2-1; 7 nucleotides match TRBD1. With V trimmed by 1 base and J by 9 bases, 0 bases remained unmatched. CDR1 and CDR2 from the germline V gene are SGHTA and FQGTGA. There are 12 residues in the CDR3. The CDR3: CASSLRDSEQFF. The CDR3 bases are TGTGCCAGCAGCTTAAGGGACAGTGAGCAGTTCTTC.

The chain carries TRBV29-1 and TRBJ1-2, with a possible D match to TRBD1 (5 bases). Germline lookup yields CDR1 SQVTM and CDR2 ANQGSEA. The V end was cut by 4 bases, the J end by 8 bases, with 20 bases between. This CDR3 comprises 14 residues. CDR3 DNA: TGCAGCGTTGGGGTCCCGACGGTTCCAGGGGGCTACACCTTC. This sequence encodes CSVGVPTVPGGYTF.

The chain combines TRBV13 with TRBJ1-1; 7 nucleotides match TRBD1. The germline V gene has CDR1 PRHDT and CDR2 FYEKMQ (reference sequence). This CDR3 is 15 amino acids long. V lost 5 bases and J lost 0; bases outside the gene matches: 6. The CDR3 loop reads CASSQGTALNTEAFF. The CDR3 DNA reads as TGTGCCAGCAGCCAGGGGACAGCTTTGAACACTGAAGCTTTCTTT.

This clone was recorded once. V is TRBV29-1 and J is TRBJ2-1, with 8 bases identical to TRBD2. J gave up 0 bases and V 5 bases, and 9 bases lay outside the gene matches. From germline, CDR1 is SQVTM and CDR2 ANQGSEA. This CDR3 contains 16 residues. The CDR3 loop reads CSVWGGGLSSYNEQFF. The CDR3 DNA reads as TGCAGCGTTTGGGGCGGGGGGCTCAGCTCCTACAATGAGCAGTTCTTC.

DNA for the CDR3: TGCGCCAGCAGCACTTTAGCTGGGGCCAACGTCCTGACTTTC. Translating it yields CASSTLAGANVLTF. This rearrangement joins TRBV5-1 to TRBJ2-6; no reliable D call. The CDR3 covers 14 residues. Germline CDR1 reads SGHRS; CDR2 reads YFSETQ. The V and J ends lost 4 bases and 2 bases respectively, with 7 bases between them.

The chain carries TRBV7-9 and TRBJ1-4, with 7 bases lining up with TRBD1. V shed 5 bases and J 12 bases; nucleotides not matched to a gene: 15. Germline V CDR1 and CDR2: SEHNR, FQNEAQ (reference sequence). The CDR3 loop spans 15 amino acids. CDR3 protein: CASSGITGAAEELFF. CDR3 sequence (DNA): TGTGCCAGCAGCGGTATCACAGGGGCAGCCGAGGAACTGTTTTTT.

V and J are TRBV13 and TRBJ2-1; D may be TRBD2 (6 bases). Trimming took 4 bases from V and 14 from J, leaving 15 bases between them. CDR3 length equals 12 residues. The germline V gene has CDR1 PRHDT and CDR2 FYEKMQ (reference sequence). The CDR3 coding sequence is TGTGCCAGCAGCTCGCTAACTAGCTTAAAGTTCTTC. It specifies CASSSLTSLKFF.